This T cell receptor beta chain was captured by sequencing in a study of blood T cells in healthy people across ages. The V end lost 6 bases, the J end lost 0 bases, and 15 bases lay between the germline ends. CDR3 length equals 15 residues. Primed by a sample-barcoded 5' primer and a J-beta primer mix, a second PCR proceeded for about 6 to 12 cycles. From the 5' RACE reads, TCRdb called clonotypes with MiXCR, one entry per CDR3 protein. The sample records 850,000 to 1,100,000 distinct CDR3 sequences, roughly two fifths being singletons. Sequencing was done on a sample of blood. The gene calls are TRBV12-3 or TRBV12-4 and TRBJ2-7, with D tentatively TRBD2 (5 bases). The TCR originated in a man aged 18 to 30 in good health. The CDR3: CASSLPRVSSYEQYF. As DNA, the CDR3 is TGTGCCAGCAGCCTTCCGAGGGTCAGCTCCTACGAGCAGTACTTC.